These T cell receptor beta chains were read from a single sample in a study of regulatory T cells in long-lasting Graves disease. MiXCR was run by TCRdb on the multiplex PCR reads, yielding one entry per CDR3 protein. The sample contains 500,000 or so distinct CDR3 sequences, roughly 17% of which appear only once. These records were also assigned to another study, of T cells in Graves' hyperthyroidism and ophthalmopathy.

The source was peripheral blood mononuclear cells (PBMCs), collected at new diagnosis, from a patient treated with antithyroid drugs. The receptors stem from a middle-aged man with Graves disease. Both conserved end residues are part of each CDR3. Each record gives: J gene, clone size, V gene, D gene, CDR3 DNA, CDR3 protein. A D gene is named only where the DNA matches it firmly. Some rows have no size entry. The others give once, few or many, or a class for an expanded clone.

j_call: TRBJ2-2
clone_size: many
v_call: TRBV5-1
d_call: -
cdr3_nt: TGCGCCAGCAGCTTGGAGGGGCCCGGGGAGCTGTTTTTT
cdr3_aa: CASSLEGPGELFF

j_call: TRBJ2-2
clone_size: many
v_call: TRBV2
d_call: -
cdr3_nt: TGTGCCAGCAGTGAAGCCGGGTACCGCGGGGAGCTGTTTTTT
cdr3_aa: CASSEAGYRGELFF

j_call: TRBJ1-2
clone_size: many
v_call: TRBV30
d_call: -
cdr3_nt: TGTGCCTGGAGACAGAACTATGGCTACACCTTC
cdr3_aa: CAWRQNYGYTF

j_call: TRBJ2-7
clone_size: many
v_call: TRBV7-8
d_call: -
cdr3_nt: TGTGCCCTCAGCCGGTACTACGAGCAGTACTTC
cdr3_aa: CALSRYYEQYF

j_call: TRBJ2-1
clone_size: many
v_call: TRBV5-1
d_call: TRBD2
cdr3_nt: TGCGCCAGCAGCTTGGCGCTAGCGGTCTACAATGAGCAGTTCTTC
cdr3_aa: CASSLALAVYNEQFF

j_call: TRBJ1-5
clone_size: many
v_call: TRBV30
d_call: -
cdr3_nt: TGTGCCTGGACGTTGAGGGGCAATCAGCCCCAGCATTTT
cdr3_aa: CAWTLRGNQPQHF

j_call: TRBJ2-3
clone_size: -
v_call: TRBV6-1
d_call: TRBD2
cdr3_nt: TGTGCCAGCAATCTCGGAGCGGGAGGAACAGATACGCAGTATTTT
cdr3_aa: CASNLGAGGTDTQYF

j_call: TRBJ1-2
clone_size: many
v_call: TRBV27
d_call: TRBD1
cdr3_nt: TGTGCCAGCAGTTTATCGAACAGGGGTACGCGTGGCTACACCTTC
cdr3_aa: CASSLSNRGTRGYTF

j_call: TRBJ2-7
clone_size: few
v_call: TRBV6-1
d_call: TRBD2
cdr3_nt: TGTGCCAGCACTCCAGGGACTAGCGGGAGGGCTCAAACCGCCTACGAGCAGTACTTC
cdr3_aa: CASTPGTSGRAQTAYEQYF

j_call: TRBJ2-1
clone_size: -
v_call: TRBV9
d_call: TRBD2
cdr3_nt: TGTGCCAGCAGCAGAAGTCCGGGACTAGCCTTAGGGGCGTTCTTC
cdr3_aa: CASSRSPGLALGAFF

j_call: TRBJ1-4
clone_size: few
v_call: TRBV12-3/TRBV12-4
d_call: -
cdr3_nt: TGTGCCAGCAGTTCCGGGCAGGGGATCGGGGAAAAACTGTTTTTT
cdr3_aa: CASSSGQGIGEKLFF

j_call: TRBJ2-2
clone_size: -
v_call: TRBV11-1
d_call: -
cdr3_nt: TGCGCCAGCAGCCAAGATAGGTCAGCCGGGGAGCTGTTTTTT
cdr3_aa: CASSQDRSAGELFF

j_call: TRBJ2-2
clone_size: few
v_call: TRBV5-1
d_call: -
cdr3_nt: TGCGCCAGCAGCTTGGCCGTCGGCAGGGAGGCCGGGGAGCTGTTTTTT
cdr3_aa: CASSLAVGREAGELFF

j_call: TRBJ1-1
clone_size: -
v_call: TRBV6-1
d_call: TRBD1
cdr3_nt: TGTGCCAGCTTCAGGAGGGGGCTGAGCACTGAAGCTTTCTTT
cdr3_aa: CASFRRGLSTEAFF

j_call: TRBJ2-2
clone_size: -
v_call: TRBV3-1
d_call: TRBD2
cdr3_nt: TGTGCCAGCAGCCAAGATCCTTCGGGAGGGCCAGGCGGGGAGCTGTTTTTT
cdr3_aa: CASSQDPSGGPGGELFF

j_call: TRBJ2-6
clone_size: -
v_call: TRBV2
d_call: TRBD1
cdr3_nt: TGTGCCAGCAAGGGGACAGGGAGCTCTGGGGCCAACGTCCTGACTTTC
cdr3_aa: CASKGTGSSGANVLTF

j_call: TRBJ2-5
clone_size: many
v_call: TRBV12-3/TRBV12-4
d_call: -
cdr3_nt: TGTGCCAGCAGTTTAATAGTATGGGAGACCCAGTACTTC
cdr3_aa: CASSLIVWETQYF

j_call: TRBJ2-7
clone_size: many
v_call: TRBV6-2/TRBV6-3
d_call: -
cdr3_nt: TGTGCCAGCAGTTACACAGACGGGGACTACGAGCAGTACTTC
cdr3_aa: CASSYTDGDYEQYF

j_call: TRBJ2-2
clone_size: few
v_call: TRBV29-1
d_call: -
cdr3_nt: TGCAGCGTTGAACTGGGGGCCGCGAACACCGGGGAGCTGTTTTTT
cdr3_aa: CSVELGAANTGELFF

j_call: TRBJ2-2
clone_size: many
v_call: TRBV11-3
d_call: TRBD1
cdr3_nt: TGTGCCAGCAGCCCTCGACAGGGAATTAAGGGCGGGGAGCTGTTTTTT
cdr3_aa: CASSPRQGIKGGELFF

j_call: TRBJ2-7
clone_size: many
v_call: TRBV20-1
d_call: TRBD2
cdr3_nt: TGCAGTGCTAGTCTCGGGGGAGGGCCAAACGAGCAGTACTTC
cdr3_aa: CSASLGGGPNEQYF

j_call: TRBJ1-1
clone_size: few
v_call: TRBV19
d_call: -
cdr3_nt: TGTGCCAGTACGACAGAGATGAACACTGAAGCTTTCTTT
cdr3_aa: CASTTEMNTEAFF

j_call: TRBJ2-2
clone_size: many
v_call: TRBV12-3/TRBV12-4
d_call: TRBD2
cdr3_nt: TGTGCCAGCAGTTTAGCGCTCGCTAGCGGGAGGCCTAACACCGGGGAGCTGTTTTTT
cdr3_aa: CASSLALASGRPNTGELFF

j_call: TRBJ2-1
clone_size: -
v_call: TRBV6-2/TRBV6-3
d_call: TRBD2
cdr3_nt: TGTGCCAGCACTCCAGGGACTAGCGGAGTCTACAATGAGCAGTTCTTC
cdr3_aa: CASTPGTSGVYNEQFF

j_call: TRBJ2-7
clone_size: many
v_call: TRBV28
d_call: TRBD1
cdr3_nt: TGTGCCAGCAGTTTACGGGGACAGGGGGCCCACGAGCAGTACTTC
cdr3_aa: CASSLRGQGAHEQYF

j_call: TRBJ1-5
clone_size: many
v_call: TRBV12-3/TRBV12-4
d_call: -
cdr3_nt: TGTGCCAGCAGTTTGATAGACCCCAGATCGTCGCGGAGCAATCAGCCCCAGCATTTT
cdr3_aa: CASSLIDPRSSRSNQPQHF

j_call: TRBJ2-7
clone_size: many
v_call: TRBV20-1
d_call: TRBD2
cdr3_nt: TGCAGTGCCCGTGGACTAGCGGGAGCCTACGAGCAGTACTTC
cdr3_aa: CSARGLAGAYEQYF

j_call: TRBJ1-2
clone_size: many
v_call: TRBV12-3/TRBV12-4
d_call: -
cdr3_nt: TGTGCCAGCAGCCCCCCGGGGGGAGATGGCTACACCTTC
cdr3_aa: CASSPPGGDGYTF